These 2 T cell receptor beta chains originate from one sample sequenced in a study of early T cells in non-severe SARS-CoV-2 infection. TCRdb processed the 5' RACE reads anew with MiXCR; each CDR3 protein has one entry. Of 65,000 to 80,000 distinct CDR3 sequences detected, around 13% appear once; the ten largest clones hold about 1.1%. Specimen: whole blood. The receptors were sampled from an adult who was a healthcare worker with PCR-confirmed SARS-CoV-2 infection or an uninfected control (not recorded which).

The CDR3 DNA reads as TGTGCCAGCAGTTTATCTCTTTCCGGCGAGCAGTACTTC. Encoded protein: CASSLSLSGEQYF. The chain recombines TRBV27 with TRBJ2-7; D call uncertain. Germline loops: CDR1 MNHEY, CDR2 SMNVEV (reference sequence). V lost 0 bases and J 6 bases, leaving 9 bases between the germline ends. This CDR3 comprises 13 residues.

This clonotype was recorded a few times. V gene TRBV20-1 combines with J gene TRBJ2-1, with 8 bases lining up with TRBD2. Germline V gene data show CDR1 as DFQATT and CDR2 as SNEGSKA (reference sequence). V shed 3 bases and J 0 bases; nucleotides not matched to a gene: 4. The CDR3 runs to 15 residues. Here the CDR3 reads CSASQRGSSYNEQFF. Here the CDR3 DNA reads TGCAGTGCTAGCCAGCGGGGGAGCTCCTACAATGAGCAGTTCTTC.